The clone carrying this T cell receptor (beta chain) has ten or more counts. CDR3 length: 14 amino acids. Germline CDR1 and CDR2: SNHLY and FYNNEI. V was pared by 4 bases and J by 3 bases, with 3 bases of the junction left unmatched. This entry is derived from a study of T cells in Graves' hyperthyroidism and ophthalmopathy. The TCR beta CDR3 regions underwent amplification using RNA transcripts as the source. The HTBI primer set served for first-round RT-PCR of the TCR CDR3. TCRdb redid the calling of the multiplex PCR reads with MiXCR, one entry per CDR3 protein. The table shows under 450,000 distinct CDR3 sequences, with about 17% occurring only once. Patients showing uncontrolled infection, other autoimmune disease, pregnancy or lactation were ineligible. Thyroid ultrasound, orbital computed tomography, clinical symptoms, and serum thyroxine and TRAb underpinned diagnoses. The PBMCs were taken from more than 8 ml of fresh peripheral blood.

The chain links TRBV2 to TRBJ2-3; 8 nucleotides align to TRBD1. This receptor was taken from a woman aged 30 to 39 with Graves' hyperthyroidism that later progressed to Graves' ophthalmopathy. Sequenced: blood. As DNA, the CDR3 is TGTGCCAGCAGTGCCCGACAGGGGACAGATACGCAGTATTTT. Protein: CASSARQGTDTQYF.